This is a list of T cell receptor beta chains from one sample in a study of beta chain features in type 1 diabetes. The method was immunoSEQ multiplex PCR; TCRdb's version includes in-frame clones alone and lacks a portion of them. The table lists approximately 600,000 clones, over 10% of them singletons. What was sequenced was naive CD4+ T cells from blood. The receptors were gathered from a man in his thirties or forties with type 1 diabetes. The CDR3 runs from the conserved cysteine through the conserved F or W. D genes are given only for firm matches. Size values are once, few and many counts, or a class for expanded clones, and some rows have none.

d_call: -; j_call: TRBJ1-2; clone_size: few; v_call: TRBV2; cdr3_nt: TGTGCCAGCAGTGAAGAGGGGGATTCGCCGACTAACTTC; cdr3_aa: CASSEEGDSPTNF
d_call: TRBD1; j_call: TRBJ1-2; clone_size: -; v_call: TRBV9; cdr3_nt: TGTGCCAGCAGCGTGGGGACAGTCCCTGGGGGCTACACCTTC; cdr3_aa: CASSVGTVPGGYTF
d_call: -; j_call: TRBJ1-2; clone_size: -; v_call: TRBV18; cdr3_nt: TGTGCCAGCTCACCCCAAGACGGGGCTGGCTACACCTTC; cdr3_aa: CASSPQDGAGYTF
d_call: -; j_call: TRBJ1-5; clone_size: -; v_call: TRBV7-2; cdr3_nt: TGTGCCAGCAGCTTAGGGATTAAGACAGCCGAGGAACATTTT; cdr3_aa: CASSLGIKTAEEHF
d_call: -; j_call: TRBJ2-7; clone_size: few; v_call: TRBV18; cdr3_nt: TGTGCCAGCTCACCACCTCTAGGGAAGGGATACGAGCAGTACTTC; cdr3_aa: CASSPPLGKGYEQYF
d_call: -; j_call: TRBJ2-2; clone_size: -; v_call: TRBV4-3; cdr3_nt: TGCGCCAGCAGCCAAGGGCAGGGAAGAGGTACCGGGGAGCTGTTTTTT; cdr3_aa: CASSQGQGRGTGELFF
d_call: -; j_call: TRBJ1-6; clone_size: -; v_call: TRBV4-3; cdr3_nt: TGCGCCAGCAACCTACAGAGCTCCTATAATTCACCCCTCCACTTT; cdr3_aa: CASNLQSSYNSPLHF
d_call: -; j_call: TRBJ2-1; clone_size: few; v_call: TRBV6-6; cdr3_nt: TGTGCCAGCAGTTATGTATCCTACAATGAGCAGTTCTTC; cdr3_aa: CASSYVSYNEQFF
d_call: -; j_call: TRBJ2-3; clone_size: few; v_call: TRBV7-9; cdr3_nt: TGTGCCAGCAGCTTAGACCGGACAGATACGCAGTATTTT; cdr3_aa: CASSLDRTDTQYF
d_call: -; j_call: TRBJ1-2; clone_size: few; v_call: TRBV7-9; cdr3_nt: TGTGCCAGCAGCCCTCTTAGGGGCTACACCTTC; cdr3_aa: CASSPLRGYTF
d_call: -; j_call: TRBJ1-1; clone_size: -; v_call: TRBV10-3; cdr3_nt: TGTGCCATCAGTGACCTTCCGGGCACTGAAGCTTTCTTT; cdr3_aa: CAISDLPGTEAFF
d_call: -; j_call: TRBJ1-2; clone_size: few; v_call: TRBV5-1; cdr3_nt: TGCGCCAGCAGCTGGACCACAGGTTTCGATGGCTACACCTTC; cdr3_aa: CASSWTTGFDGYTF
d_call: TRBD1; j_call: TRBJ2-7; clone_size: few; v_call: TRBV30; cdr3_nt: TGTGCCTGGAGTGTGGGACAGGGGGTTTACGAGCAGTACTTC; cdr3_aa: CAWSVGQGVYEQYF
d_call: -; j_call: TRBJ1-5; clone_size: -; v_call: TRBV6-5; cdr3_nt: TGTGCCAGCAGTACTTCCTGGACAGCGAAGCCCCAGCATTTT; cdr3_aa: CASSTSWTAKPQHF
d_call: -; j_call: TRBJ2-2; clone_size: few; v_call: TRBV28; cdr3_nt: TGTGCCAGCAGTTTTGGTCTGAGGGAGAACACCGGGGAGCTGTTTTTT; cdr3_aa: CASSFGLRENTGELFF
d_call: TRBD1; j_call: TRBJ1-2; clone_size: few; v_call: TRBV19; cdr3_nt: TGTGCCAGTAGTAACCCGTCTGGACAGGGGTACTATGGCTACACCTTC; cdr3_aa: CASSNPSGQGYYGYTF
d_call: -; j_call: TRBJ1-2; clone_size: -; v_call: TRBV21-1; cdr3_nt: TGCGCCAGCAGGTCGATAACAGGGGCACTATATGGCTACACCTTC; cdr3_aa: CASRSITGALYGYTF
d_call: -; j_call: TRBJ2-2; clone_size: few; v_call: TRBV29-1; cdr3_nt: TGCAGCGTGGGGACATGGGACACCGGGGAGCTGTTTTTT; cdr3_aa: CSVGTWDTGELFF
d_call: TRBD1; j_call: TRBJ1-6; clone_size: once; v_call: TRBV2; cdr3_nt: TGTGCCAGCATGGGAGGGACAGCTCTTTCACCCCTCCACTTT; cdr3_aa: CASMGGTALSPLHF
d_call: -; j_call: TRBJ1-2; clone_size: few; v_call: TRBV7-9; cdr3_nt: TGTGCCAGCAGCTTAACGATTCGGGGGCGAGACTATGGCTACACCTTC; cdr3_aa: CASSLTIRGRDYGYTF
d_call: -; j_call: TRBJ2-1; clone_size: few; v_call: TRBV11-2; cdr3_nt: TGTGCCAGCAGCGAGAACCTCCAGGATGAGCAGTTCTTC; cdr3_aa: CASSENLQDEQFF
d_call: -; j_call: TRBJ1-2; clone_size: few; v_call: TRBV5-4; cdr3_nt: TGTGCCAGCAGGGAACAGGGCCCCGCTAACTATGGCTACACCTTC; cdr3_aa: CASREQGPANYGYTF
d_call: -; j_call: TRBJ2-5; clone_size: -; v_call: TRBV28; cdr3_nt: TGTGCCAGCAGTCTCAGGGGGACCCAGTACTTC; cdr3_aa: CASSLRGTQYF
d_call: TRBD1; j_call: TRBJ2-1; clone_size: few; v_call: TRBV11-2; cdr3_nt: TGTGCCAGCGGACAGGTTAGCTCCTACAATGAGCAGTTCTTC; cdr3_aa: CASGQVSSYNEQFF
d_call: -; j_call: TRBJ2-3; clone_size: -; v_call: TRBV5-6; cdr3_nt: TGTGCCAGCACCTATGGGGACCCCAGCACAGATACGCAGTATTTT; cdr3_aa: CASTYGDPSTDTQYF
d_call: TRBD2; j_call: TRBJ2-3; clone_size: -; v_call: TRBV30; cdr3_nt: TGTGCCTGGAGTACTAGCGGGGGTACAGATACGCAGTATTTT; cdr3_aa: CAWSTSGGTDTQYF
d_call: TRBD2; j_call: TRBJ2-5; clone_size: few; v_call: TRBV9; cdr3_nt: TGTGCCAGCAGCGTAGGGACTAGCGGGGGCCAAGAGACCCAGTACTTC; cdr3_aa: CASSVGTSGGQETQYF
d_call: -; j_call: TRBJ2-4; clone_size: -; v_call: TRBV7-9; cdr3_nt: TGTGCCAGCAGCTTAGCGCTAGGAACTCTAGCCAAAAACATTCAGTACTTC; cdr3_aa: CASSLALGTLAKNIQYF
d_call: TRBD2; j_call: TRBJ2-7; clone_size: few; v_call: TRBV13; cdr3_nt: TGTGCCAGCAGCTTAGGAGATACTAGCGGCGAGCAGTACTTC; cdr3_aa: CASSLGDTSGEQYF
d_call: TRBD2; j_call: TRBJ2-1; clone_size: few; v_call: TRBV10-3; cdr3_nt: TGTGCCATCAGTGCCCGGACTAGCGGGGGGCCGCGCTCCTACAATGAGCAGTTCTTC; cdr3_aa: CAISARTSGGPRSYNEQFF
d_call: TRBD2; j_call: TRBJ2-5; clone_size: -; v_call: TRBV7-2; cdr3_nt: TGTGCCAGCACCTTTTCTAGCGGTCCTCAAGAGACCCAGTACTTC; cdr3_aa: CASTFSSGPQETQYF
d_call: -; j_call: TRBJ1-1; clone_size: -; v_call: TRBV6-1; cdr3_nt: TGTGCCACAGACCCAGAGAACACTGAAGCTTTCTTT; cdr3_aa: CATDPENTEAFF
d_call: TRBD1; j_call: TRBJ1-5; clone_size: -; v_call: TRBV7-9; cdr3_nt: TGTGCGGGACAGGGGGAGGCCAATCAGCCCCAGCATTTT; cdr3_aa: CAGQGEANQPQHF
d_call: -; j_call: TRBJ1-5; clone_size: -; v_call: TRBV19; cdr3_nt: TGTGCCAGTAGTATCGCAGCAAATCAGCCCCAGCATTTT; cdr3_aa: CASSIAANQPQHF
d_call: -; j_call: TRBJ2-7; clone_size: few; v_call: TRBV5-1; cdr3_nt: TGCGCCAGCAGCTTGGGTTTTTACGAGCAGTACTTC; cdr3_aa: CASSLGFYEQYF
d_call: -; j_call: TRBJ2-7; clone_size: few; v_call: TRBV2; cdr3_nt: TGTGCCAGCAGCAACAGTCAGGCCTACGAGCAGTACTTC; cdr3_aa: CASSNSQAYEQYF
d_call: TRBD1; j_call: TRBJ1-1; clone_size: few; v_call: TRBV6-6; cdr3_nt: TGTGCCAGCAGTGCCCGGACAGGGATCATGAACACTGAAGCTTTCTTT; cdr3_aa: CASSARTGIMNTEAFF
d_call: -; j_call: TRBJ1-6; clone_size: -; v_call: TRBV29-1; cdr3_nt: TGCAGCGTTGGAGAGTCCTATAATTCACCCCTCCACTTT; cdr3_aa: CSVGESYNSPLHF
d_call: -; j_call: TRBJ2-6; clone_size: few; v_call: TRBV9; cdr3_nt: TGTGCCAGCAGCGTGTTGACCGGCGGGGCCAACGTCCTGACTTTC; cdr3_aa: CASSVLTGGANVLTF
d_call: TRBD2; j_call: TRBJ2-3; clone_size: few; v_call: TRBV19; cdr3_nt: TGTGCCAGTAGTCTTGAACCACGCGGGGGAGCGGGGCGGGCAGATACGCAGTATTTT; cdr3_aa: CASSLEPRGGAGRADTQYF
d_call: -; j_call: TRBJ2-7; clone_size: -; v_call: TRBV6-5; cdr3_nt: TGTGCCAGCACCGGGACCGTGGATTACGAGCAGTACTTC; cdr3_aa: CASTGTVDYEQYF
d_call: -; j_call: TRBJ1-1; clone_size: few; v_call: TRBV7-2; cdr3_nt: TGTGCCAGCAGCACGCAAAGGGTGCCCAACACTGAAGCTTTCTTT; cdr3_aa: CASSTQRVPNTEAFF
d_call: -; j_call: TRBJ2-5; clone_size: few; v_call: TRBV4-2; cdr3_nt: TGTGCCAGCAGCCAAGATACCCTTGAGACCCAGTACTTC; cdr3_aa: CASSQDTLETQYF
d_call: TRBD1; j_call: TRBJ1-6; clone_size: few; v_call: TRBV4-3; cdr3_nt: TGCGCCAGCAGCCAAGATCCCGGAGCAGGGGGAGAAGGTTCACCCCTCCACTTT; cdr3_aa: CASSQDPGAGGEGSPLHF
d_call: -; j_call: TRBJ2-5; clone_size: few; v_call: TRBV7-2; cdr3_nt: TGTGCCAGCAGCCGCGGCACTCAAGAGACCCAGTACTTC; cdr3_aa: CASSRGTQETQYF
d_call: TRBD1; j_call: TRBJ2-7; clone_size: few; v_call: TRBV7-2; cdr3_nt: TGTGCCAGCAGCTTAGCGCGGCGACAGGGCCCCCAGTACTTC; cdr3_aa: CASSLARRQGPQYF
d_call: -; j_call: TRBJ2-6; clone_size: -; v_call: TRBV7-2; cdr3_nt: TGTGCCAGCAGCTTAGAATTGCTACAAGGGGCCAACGTCCTGACTTTC; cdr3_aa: CASSLELLQGANVLTF
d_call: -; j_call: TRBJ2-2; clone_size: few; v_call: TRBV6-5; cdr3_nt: TGTGCCACCAGGACAGTTAACACCGGGGAGCTGTTTTTT; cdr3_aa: CATRTVNTGELFF
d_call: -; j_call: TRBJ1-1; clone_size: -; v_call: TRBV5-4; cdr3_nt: TGTGCCAGCAGCTTGGCGGGGACCGTGAACACTGAAGCTTTCTTT; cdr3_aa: CASSLAGTVNTEAFF
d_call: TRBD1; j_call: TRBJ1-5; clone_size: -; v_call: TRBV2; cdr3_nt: TGTGCCAGCAGACACGGGACAGTAAATCAGCCCCAGCATTTT; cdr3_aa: CASRHGTVNQPQHF
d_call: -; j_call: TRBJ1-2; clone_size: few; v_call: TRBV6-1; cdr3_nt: TGTGCCAGCAGTGAAGCGCCGGGTTATGGCTACACCTTC; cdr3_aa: CASSEAPGYGYTF